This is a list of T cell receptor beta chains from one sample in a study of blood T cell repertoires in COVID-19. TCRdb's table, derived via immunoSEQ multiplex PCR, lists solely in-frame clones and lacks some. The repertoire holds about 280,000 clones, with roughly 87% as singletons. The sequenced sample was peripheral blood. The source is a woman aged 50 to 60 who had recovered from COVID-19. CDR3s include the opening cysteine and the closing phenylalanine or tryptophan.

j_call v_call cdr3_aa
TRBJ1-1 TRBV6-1 CASSENGEAFF
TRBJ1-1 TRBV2 CASSADSLVMNTEAFF
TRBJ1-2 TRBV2 CASSAVINYGYTF
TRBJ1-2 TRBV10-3 CAISESGQGILGGYTF
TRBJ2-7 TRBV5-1 CASRDSSYEQYF
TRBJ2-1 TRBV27 CASQREGRINEQFF
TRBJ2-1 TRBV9 CASSVRAGAPGSEQFF
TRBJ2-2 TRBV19 CAPSADRFNTGELFF
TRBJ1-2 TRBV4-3 CASSQELGPYGYTF
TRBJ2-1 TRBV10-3 CAISGPGGDEQFF
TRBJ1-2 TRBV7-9 CASSFFEEGRGGYTF
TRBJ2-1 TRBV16 CASSPWPEQFF
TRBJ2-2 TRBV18 CASSGRQGSTGELFF
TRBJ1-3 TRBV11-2 CASSLTGPLGNTIYF
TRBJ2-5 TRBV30 CAWSVGGEETQYF
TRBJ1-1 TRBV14 CASSLSSGGGSEAFF
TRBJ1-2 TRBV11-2 CASSPLGETGPISLNGYTF
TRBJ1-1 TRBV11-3 CASSNRLNTEAFF
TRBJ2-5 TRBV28 CASRNPGQRKETQYF
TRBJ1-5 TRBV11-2 CASSPGGAGQDQPQHF
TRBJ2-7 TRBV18 CASSPPGLAGGGGYEQYF
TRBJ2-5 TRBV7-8 CASSIRGRGTWSAETQYF
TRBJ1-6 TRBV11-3 CASSLDEYSPLHF
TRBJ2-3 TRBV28 CASSSRRIGRSGRRDTQYF
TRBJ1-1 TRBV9 CASSRGRNTEAFF
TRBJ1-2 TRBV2 CASSEDRTYGYTF
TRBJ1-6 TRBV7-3 CASSLFGDPSRSPLHF
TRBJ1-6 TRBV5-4 CASSLQNSPLHF
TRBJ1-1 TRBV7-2 CASSLVRGRLTEAFF
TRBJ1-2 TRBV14 CASSRQAQRGYTF
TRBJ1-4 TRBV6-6 CASRLKGGPNEKLFF
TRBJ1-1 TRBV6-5 CASRQIGGNTEAFF
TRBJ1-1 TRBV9 CASSVGTGRTEAFF
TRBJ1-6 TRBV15 CATSSRVNYNSPLHF
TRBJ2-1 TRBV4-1 CASRPGLAGGLVIHEQFF
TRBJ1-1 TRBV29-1 CSAGGQNPNTEAFF
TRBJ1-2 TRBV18 CASSQQGDYGYTF
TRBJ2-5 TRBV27 CASSSRRVRGGSYETQYF
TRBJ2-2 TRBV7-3 CASSLYSGELFF
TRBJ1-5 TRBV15 CATRVGGYSNQPQHF
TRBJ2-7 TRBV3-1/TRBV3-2 CASSRAPGGNYEQYF
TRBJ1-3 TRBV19 CASTDLQGAGNTIYF
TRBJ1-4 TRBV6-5 CASSYAGGSEKLFF
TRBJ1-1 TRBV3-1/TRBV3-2 CASSRVTGMNTEAFF
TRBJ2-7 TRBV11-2 CASSLVSWASGAYEQYF
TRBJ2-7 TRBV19 CASSIGGGHYEQYF
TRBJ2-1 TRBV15 CATSRDRNEQFF
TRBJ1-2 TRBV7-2 CASSHVRGDNTF
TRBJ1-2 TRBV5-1 CASSARGGTAYGYTF
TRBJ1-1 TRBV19 CASSIDQFVTGMNTEAFF
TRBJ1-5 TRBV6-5 CASSYSWGGFQPQHF
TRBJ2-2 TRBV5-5 CASHPGAQRYTGELFF
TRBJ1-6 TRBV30 CAWSGYGTGETPLHF
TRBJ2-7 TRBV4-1 CASSPSGTKHYEQYF
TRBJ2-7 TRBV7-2 CASSWTGRYEQYF
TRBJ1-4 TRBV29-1 CSVSGGAGNEKLFF
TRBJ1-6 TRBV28 CASRHRGVNSPLHF
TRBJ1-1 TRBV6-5 CASSSGQMNTEAFF
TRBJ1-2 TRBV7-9 CASSFTHYGYTF
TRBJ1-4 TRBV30 CAWSNPSGSPNEKLFF